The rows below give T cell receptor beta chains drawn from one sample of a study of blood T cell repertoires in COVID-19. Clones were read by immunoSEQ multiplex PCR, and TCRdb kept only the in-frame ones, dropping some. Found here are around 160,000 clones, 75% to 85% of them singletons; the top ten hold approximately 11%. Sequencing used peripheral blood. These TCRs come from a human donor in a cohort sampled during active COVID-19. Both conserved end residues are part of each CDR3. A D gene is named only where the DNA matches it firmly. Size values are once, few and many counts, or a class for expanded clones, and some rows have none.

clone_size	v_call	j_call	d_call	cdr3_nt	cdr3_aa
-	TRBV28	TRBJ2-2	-	TGTGCCAGCAGTTTATACCCGGGATCGAACACCGGGGAGCTGTTTTTT	CASSLYPGSNTGELFF
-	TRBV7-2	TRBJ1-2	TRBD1	TGTGCCAGCAGCTACACAGGGGACTATGGCTACACCTTC	CASSYTGDYGYTF
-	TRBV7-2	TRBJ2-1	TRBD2	TGTGCCAGCAGCCTTTGGGGGACTATCGGGGAGCAGTTCTTC	CASSLWGTIGEQFF
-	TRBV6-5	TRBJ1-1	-	TGTGCCAGCAGGTCTATACAGGGGAACACTGAAGCTTTCTTT	CASRSIQGNTEAFF
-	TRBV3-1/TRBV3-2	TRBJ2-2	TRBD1	TGTGCCAGCAGCCTAGGACAGGGGGCCGGGGAGCTGTTTTTT	CASSLGQGAGELFF
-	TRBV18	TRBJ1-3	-	TGTGCCAGCTCACCCGGGACACTCTCTGGAAACACCATATATTTT	CASSPGTLSGNTIYF
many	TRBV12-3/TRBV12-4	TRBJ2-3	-	TGTGCCAGCAGTTTCTCCAGAGATACGCAGTATTTT	CASSFSRDTQYF
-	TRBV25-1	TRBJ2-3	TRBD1	TGTGCCAGCACAGCCGGGACAGAGTATGGCACAGATACGCAGTATTTT	CASTAGTEYGTDTQYF
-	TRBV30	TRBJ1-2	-	TGTGCCTTCCCAACCCGAGACCGTCCCGCCGGGGGCTACACCTTC	CAFPTRDRPAGGYTF
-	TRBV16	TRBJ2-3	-	TGTGCCAGCAGCCAATTCCAAAGCACAGATACGCAGTATTTT	CASSQFQSTDTQYF
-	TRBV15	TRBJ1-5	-	TGTGCCACCAGCTCCCATACAGCAAGCAATCAGCCCCAGCATTTT	CATSSHTASNQPQHF
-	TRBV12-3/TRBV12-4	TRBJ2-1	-	TGTGCCAGCAGTAGGGGGAGTGGAGAGCAGTTCTTC	CASSRGSGEQFF
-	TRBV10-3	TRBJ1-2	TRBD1	TGTGCCATCAGGGACGACAGGGGAGGTGGCTACACCTTC	CAIRDDRGGGYTF
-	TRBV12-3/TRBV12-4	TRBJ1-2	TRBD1	TGTGCCAGCAGTTTTTCCCAGGGGGATGGCTACACCTTC	CASSFSQGDGYTF
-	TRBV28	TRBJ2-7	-	TGTGCCAGCAAGGGGGGGGCGTGGTCCTACGAGCAGTACTTC	CASKGGAWSYEQYF
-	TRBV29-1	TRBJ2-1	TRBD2	TGCAGCGTTGATATAGCGGGGGGTTACAATGAGCAGTTCTTC	CSVDIAGGYNEQFF
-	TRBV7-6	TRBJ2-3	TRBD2	TGTGCCAGCAGTATAGCGGGAGTAAATAGAGATACGCAGTATTTT	CASSIAGVNRDTQYF
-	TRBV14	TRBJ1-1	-	TGTGCCAGCAGCCAAGGCGTTAGCACTGAAGCTTTCTTT	CASSQGVSTEAFF
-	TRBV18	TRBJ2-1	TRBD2	TGTGCCAGCTCACACTCCCGGGGGGGGGACTACAATGAGCAGTTCTTC	CASSHSRGGDYNEQFF
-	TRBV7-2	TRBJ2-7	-	TGTGCCAGCAAACTCACTACCCCCACCTACGAGCAGTACTTC	CASKLTTPTYEQYF
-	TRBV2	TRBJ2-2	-	TGTGCCAGCAGCCCTCGGGAGAGCTCCACCGGGGAGCTGTTTTTT	CASSPRESSTGELFF
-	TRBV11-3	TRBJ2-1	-	TGTGCCAGCAGCTTACGGGAGATTGACAATGAGCAGTTCTTC	CASSLREIDNEQFF
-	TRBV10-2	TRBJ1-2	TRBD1	TGCGCCAGCAGTGAGCCCGGGACAGGGGAGGGCTACACCTTC	CASSEPGTGEGYTF
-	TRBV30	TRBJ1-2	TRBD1	TGTGCCTGGAGTGTAAGCGGGACAGGGGATGGCTACACCTTC	CAWSVSGTGDGYTF
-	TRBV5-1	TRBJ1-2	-	TGCGCCAGCAGCTCCCTCTCTGAGGGTGGCTACACCTTC	CASSSLSEGGYTF
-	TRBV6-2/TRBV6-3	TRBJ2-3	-	TGTGCCAGCAGTTACTCAGGGGGATGGACAGATACGCAGTATTTT	CASSYSGGWTDTQYF
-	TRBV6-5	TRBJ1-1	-	TGTGCCAGCAGTTACCCGTCGTTGGGGGGGAACACTGAAGCTTTCTTT	CASSYPSLGGNTEAFF
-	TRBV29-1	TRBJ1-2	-	TGCAGCGTTGAAGGAGGGCATGGCTACACCTTC	CSVEGGHGYTF
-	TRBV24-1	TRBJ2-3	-	TGTGCCACCAGCCTAGACAGAGCAGATACGCAGTATTTT	CATSLDRADTQYF